A single sample gave rise to the 13 T cell receptor beta chains below, sequenced in a study of glioma-infiltrating T cells. Amplification of TCR alpha and beta CDR3 regions from RNA used iRepertoire nested multiplex PCR. TCRdb re-derived calls from the multiplex PCR reads in MiXCR, one entry per CDR3 protein. This table holds more than 95,000 distinct CDR3 sequences, under 30% found once. The sequenced sample was glioma tissue, nonneoplastic brain tissue, or PBMCs (not recorded which). The receptors stem from a human donor with low-grade glioma or glioblastoma, undergoing nonglioma brain surgery, or in good health (not recorded which).

This clonotype came up many times. J is TRBJ1-1 and V is TRBV18; tentatively, D is TRBD1 (5 bases). The CDR3 is made up of 15 amino acids. Per germline, CDR1 KGHSH and CDR2 LQKENI. The V gene lost 3 bases and the J gene lost 7 bases, with 18 bases spanning the gap. The CDR3 region is CASSPVTGTTDEAFF. CDR3 nucleotides: TGTGCCAGCTCACCCGTAACCGGGACGACCGATGAAGCTTTCTTT.

This clonotype was recorded at least ten times. One end of the junction fails to match germline, which may point to a read error. This chain joins TRBV7-9 and TRBJ1-5; D call uncertain. This CDR3 comprises 15 residues. Germline CDR1 reads SEHNR; CDR2 reads FQNEAQ (reference sequence). The CDR3 DNA is TGTGCCGGCAGCTTTGGGAGTGGTAGCAATCAGCCCCAGCATTTT. This codes for CAGSFGSGSNQPQHF.

The CDR3 sequence is CASSLGQISYEQYV. In nucleotides, the CDR3 is TGTGCCAGCAGCCTTGGACAGATTTCCTACGAGCAGTACGTC. This rearrangement joins TRBV7-2 to TRBJ2-7; possibly TRBD1 for D (6 bases). CDR3 length: 14 amino acids. The V end lost 5 bases, the J end lost 1 base, and 12 bases lay between the germline ends. Germline CDR1 reads SGHTA; CDR2 reads FQGNSA.

As for this clonotype: This may be a read error: a much more frequent sequence differs by one nucleotide. The genes are TRBV7-2 and TRBJ1-6; D possibly corresponds to TRBD1 (5 bases). The CDR3 has 15 residues. Germline values: CDR1 SGHTA, CDR2 FQGNSA. CDR3 residues: CASSSRPGPNLPLHF. The CDR3 bases are TGTGCCAGCAGTTCCCGACCGGGGCCCAATTTACCCCTCCACTTT.

This clonotype has at least ten counts. The rearrangement uses TRBV20-1 and TRBJ2-5; TRBD2 aligns across 12 bases. Looked up from germline, CDR1 is DFQATT and CDR2 is SNEGSKA (reference sequence). V gave up 6 bases and J gave up 4 bases; unmatched junction bases: 15. The CDR3 spans 17 residues. CDR3 region: CSAEGLAGGVLLETQYF. For the CDR3, the DNA is TGCAGTGCCGAGGGTCTAGCGGGGGGGGTATTATTAGAGACCCAGTACTTC.

This clonotype was observed at least ten times. The CDR3 sequence is CASSQGTGKTYEQYF. CDR3 sequence (DNA): TGTGCCAGCAGCCAGGGGACAGGGAAGACCTACGAGCAGTACTTC. J is TRBJ2-7 and V is TRBV7-9; 9 nucleotides align to TRBD1. Germline values: CDR1 SEHNR, CDR2 FQNEAQ (reference sequence). The CDR3 totals 15 residues. Trimming cost V 5 bases and J 2 bases; bases outside gene matches: 7.

This clonotype was seen at least ten times. The chain uses TRBV20-1 and TRBJ1-1, with TRBD1 as a possible D gene (5 bases). This CDR3 has 15 amino acids. From germline, CDR1 is DFQATT and CDR2 SNEGSKA (reference sequence). V was shortened by 7 bases and J by 0 bases, with 18 bases between the two germline ends. This chain's CDR3 is CSVTRARGVNTEAFF. As DNA, the CDR3 is TGCAGTGTTACTAGGGCCCGGGGGGTGAACACTGAAGCTTTCTTT.

This clonotype was counted only a few times. V gene TRBV9 combines with J gene TRBJ2-3; D remains ambiguous. This CDR3 has 12 residues. Germline V gene sequence: CDR1 SGDLS, CDR2 YYNGEE. Trimming took 2 bases from V and 3 from J, leaving 4 bases between them. CDR3 protein: CASSVSTDTQYF. CDR3 nucleotides: TGTGCCAGCAGCGTTTCTACAGATACGCAGTATTTT.

Only a few counts were recorded for this clonotype. The chain employs TRBV29-1 and TRBJ2-1, with D perhaps given as TRBD1 or TRBD2 (6 bases each). CDR3 length: 12 amino acids. From germline, CDR1 is SQVTM and CDR2 ANQGSEA. Trimming removed 4 bases at V and 10 bases at J, with 14 bases between. The CDR3 region is CSVVEGVNEQFF. CDR3 DNA sequence: TGCAGCGTTGTGGAGGGGGTAAACGAGCAGTTCTTC.

In the case of this clonotype: Germline and junction disagree at one end, which may indicate a read error. The chain has TRBV7-9 and TRBJ2-2, with TRBD1 matching over 10 bases. From germline, CDR1 is SEHNR and CDR2 FQNEAQ (reference sequence). There are 15 residues in the CDR3. DNA for the CDR3: TGTGCCAGCAGCTTGACAGGGGGCAACACCTGGGAGCTGTTTTTT. Its protein is CASSLTGGNTWELFF.

This clonotype has at least ten counts. J is TRBJ1-5 and V is TRBV10-3; D possibly corresponds to TRBD1 (5 bases). This CDR3 spans 13 amino acids. Trimming stripped 3 bases from V and 3 bases from J, with 6 bases between. CDR1 and CDR2 from the germline V gene are ENHRY and SYGVKD. CDR3 region: CAISDRVNQPQHF. CDR3 DNA sequence: TGTGCCATCAGTGACAGGGTCAATCAGCCCCAGCATTTT.

Points on this clonotype: One base away lies a much larger clone, so this may be a sequencing read error. The rearrangement links TRBV6-2 or TRBV6-3 to TRBJ2-1; 7 bases line up with TRBD2. There are 21 residues in the CDR3. From germline, CDR1 is MNHEY and CDR2 SVGEGT. CDR3 nucleotide sequence: TGTGCCAGCAGTTACTCGAATCGGCTAGCGGAGGGGCAACGCCCCTACAATGAGAAGTTCTTC. Residues: CASSYSNRLAEGQRPYNEKFF.

This clonotype was counted many times. The chain carries TRBV5-4 and TRBJ2-1, with D possibly TRBD1 on 5 matching bases. Trimming removed 10 bases at V and 0 bases at J, with 11 bases between. The germline gives CDR1 SGHNT, CDR2 YYREEE (reference sequence). CDR3 length equals 13 residues. Here the CDR3 reads CAGASGSYNEQFF. The CDR3 coding sequence is TGTGCCGGGGCGTCGGGCTCCTACAATGAGCAGTTCTTC. The variable domain in full, completed from reference TRBV5-4 and TRBJ2-1, reads ETGVTQSPTHLIKTRGQQVTLRCSSQSGHNTVSWYQQALGQGPQFIFQYYREEENGRGNFPPRFSGLQFPNYSSELNVNALELDDSALYLCAGASGSYNEQFFGPGTRLTVL.